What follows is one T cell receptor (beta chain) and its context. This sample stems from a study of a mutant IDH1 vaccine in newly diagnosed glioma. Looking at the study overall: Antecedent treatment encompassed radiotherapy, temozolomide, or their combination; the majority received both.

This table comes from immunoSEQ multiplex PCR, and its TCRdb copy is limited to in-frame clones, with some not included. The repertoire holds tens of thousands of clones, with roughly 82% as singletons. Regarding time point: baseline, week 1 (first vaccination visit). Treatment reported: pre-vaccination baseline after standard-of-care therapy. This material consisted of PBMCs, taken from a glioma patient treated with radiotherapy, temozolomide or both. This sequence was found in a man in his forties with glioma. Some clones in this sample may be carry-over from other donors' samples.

CDR3: CASSSAGIISDEQFF. The CDR3, as DNA: TGTGCCAGCAGCTCCGCCGGTATAATATCCGATGAGCAGTTCTTC. The chain uses TRBV5-4 and TRBJ2-1, with no clear D. Trimming removed 3 bases from V and 8 bases from J, with 18 bases in between. There are 15 residues in the CDR3. Germline V gene sequence: CDR1 SGHNT, CDR2 YYREEE (reference sequence). The full variable domain, its missing parts supplied by reference TRBV5-4 and TRBJ2-1, is ETGVTQSPTHLIKTRGQQVTLRCSSQSGHNTVSWYQQALGQGPQFIFQYYREEENGRGNFPPRFSGLQFPNYSSELNVNALELDDSALYLCASSSAGIISDEQFFGPGTRLTVL.